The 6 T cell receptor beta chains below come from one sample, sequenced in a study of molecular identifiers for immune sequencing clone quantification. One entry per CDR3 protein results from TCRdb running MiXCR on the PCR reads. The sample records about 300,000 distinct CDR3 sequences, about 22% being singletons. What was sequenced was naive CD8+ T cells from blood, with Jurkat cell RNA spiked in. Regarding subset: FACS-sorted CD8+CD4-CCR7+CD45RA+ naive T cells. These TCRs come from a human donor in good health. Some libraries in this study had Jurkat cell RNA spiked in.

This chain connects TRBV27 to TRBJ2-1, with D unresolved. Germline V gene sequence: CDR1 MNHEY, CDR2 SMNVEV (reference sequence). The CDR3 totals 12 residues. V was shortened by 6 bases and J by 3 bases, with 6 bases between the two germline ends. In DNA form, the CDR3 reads TGTGCCAGCAGACCTGACTACAATGAGCAGTTCTTC. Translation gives CASRPDYNEQFF.

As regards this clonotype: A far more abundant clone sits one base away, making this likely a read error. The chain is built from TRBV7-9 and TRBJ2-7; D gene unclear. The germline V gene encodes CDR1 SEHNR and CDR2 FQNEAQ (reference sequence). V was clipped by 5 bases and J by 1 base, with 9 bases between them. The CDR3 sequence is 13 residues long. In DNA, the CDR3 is TGTGCCAGCAGCCATGACACGTCCTACGAGCAGTACTTC. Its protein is CASSHDTSYEQYF.

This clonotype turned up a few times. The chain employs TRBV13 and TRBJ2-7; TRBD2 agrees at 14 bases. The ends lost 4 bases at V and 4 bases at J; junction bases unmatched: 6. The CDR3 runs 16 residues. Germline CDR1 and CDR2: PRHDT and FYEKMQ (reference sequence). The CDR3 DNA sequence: TGTGCCAGCAGCTCTCCGGGACTAGCGGGGGCGTACGAGCAGTACTTC. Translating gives CASSSPGLAGAYEQYF.

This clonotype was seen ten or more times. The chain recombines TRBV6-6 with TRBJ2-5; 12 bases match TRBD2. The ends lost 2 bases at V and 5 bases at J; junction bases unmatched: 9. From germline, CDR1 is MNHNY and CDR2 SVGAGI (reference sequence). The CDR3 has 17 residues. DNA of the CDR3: TGTGCCAGCAGTTACCTCGCGACTAGCGGGGGTTCGGAGACCCAGTACTTC. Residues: CASSYLATSGGSETQYF.

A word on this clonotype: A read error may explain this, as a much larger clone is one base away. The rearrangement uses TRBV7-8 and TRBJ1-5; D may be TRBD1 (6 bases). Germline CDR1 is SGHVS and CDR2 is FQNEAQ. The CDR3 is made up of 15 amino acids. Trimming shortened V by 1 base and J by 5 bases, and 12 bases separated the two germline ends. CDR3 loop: CASSLEDSPYQPQHF. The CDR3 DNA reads TGTGCCAGCAGCTTAGAGGACAGCCCCTATCAGCCCCAGCATTTT.

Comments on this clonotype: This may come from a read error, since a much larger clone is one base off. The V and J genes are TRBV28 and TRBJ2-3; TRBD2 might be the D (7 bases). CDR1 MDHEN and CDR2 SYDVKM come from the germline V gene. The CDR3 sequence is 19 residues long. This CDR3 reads CARSNLGGGQDRFTDTQYF. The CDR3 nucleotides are TGTGCCCGCAGCAATCTGGGGGGAGGGCAGGACAGATTCACAGATACGCAGTATTTT.